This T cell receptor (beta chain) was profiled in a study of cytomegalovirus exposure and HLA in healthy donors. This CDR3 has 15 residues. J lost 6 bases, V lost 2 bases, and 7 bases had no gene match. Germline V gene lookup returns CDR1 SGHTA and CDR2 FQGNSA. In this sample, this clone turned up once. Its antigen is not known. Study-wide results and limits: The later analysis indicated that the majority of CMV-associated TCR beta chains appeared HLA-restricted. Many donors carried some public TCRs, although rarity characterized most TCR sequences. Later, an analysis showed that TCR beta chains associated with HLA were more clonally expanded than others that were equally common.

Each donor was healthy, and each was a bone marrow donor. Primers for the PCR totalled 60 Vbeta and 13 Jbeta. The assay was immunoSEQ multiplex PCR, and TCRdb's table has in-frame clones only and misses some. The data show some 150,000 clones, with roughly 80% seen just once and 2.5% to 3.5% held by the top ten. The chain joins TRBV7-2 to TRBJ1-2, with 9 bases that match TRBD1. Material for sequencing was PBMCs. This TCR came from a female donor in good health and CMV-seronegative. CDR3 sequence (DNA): TGTGCCAGCAGCTTACAGACAGGGGGGGTCGATGGCTACACCTTC. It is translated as CASSLQTGGVDGYTF.